The 19 T cell receptor beta chains below were found in one sample sequenced in a study of cytotoxic CD8 clonotypes in ibrutinib-treated CLL. TCRdb's copy holds only in-frame clones and misses some; the assay was immunoSEQ multiplex PCR. The repertoire holds about 50,000 clones, with 50% to 70% as singletons. Sequences were derived from PBMCs, sampled at disease progression, from a patient treated with ibrutinib. These receptors were taken from a human donor with chronic lymphocytic leukemia.

This clone came up once. The J gene is TRBJ1-1, the V gene TRBV30; 7 bases are a match to TRBD1. V shed 0 bases, J shed 4 bases, and the junction held 5 bases outside the gene matches. Germline loops: CDR1 GTSNPN, CDR2 SVGIG (reference sequence). CDR3 length: 14 amino acids. The DNA for the CDR3 is TGTGCCTGGAGTGTAGGGGGCGTAGGCACTGAAGCTTTCTTT. Its translation: CAWSVGGVGTEAFF.

The rearrangement uses TRBV7-3 and TRBJ2-1, with a possible D match to TRBD2 (5 bases). The CDR3 length is 13 residues. Looked up from germline, CDR1 is SGHTA and CDR2 is FQGTGA. V was shortened by 2 bases and J by 5 bases, with 7 bases between the two germline ends. The CDR3 nucleotides are TGTGCCAGCAGCTTAGAGGGAGACAATGAGCAGTTCTTC. Protein sequence: CASSLEGDNEQFF.

This clone is a singleton in its sample. The chain combines TRBV30 with TRBJ1-3; no definite D call. The germline V and J ends were trimmed by 3 bases and 2 bases, with 5 bases remaining between them. Per the germline V gene, CDR1 is GTSNPN and CDR2 is SVGIG (reference sequence). CDR3 length: 12 residues. CDR3 residues: CAWSATGNTIYF. CDR3 sequence (DNA): TGTGCCTGGAGCGCGACTGGAAACACCATATATTTT. Looking up the rest from reference TRBV30 and TRBJ1-3 gives the full variable domain: SQTIHQWPATLVQPVGSPLSLECTVEGTSNPNLYWYRQAAGRGLQLLFYSVGIGQISSEVPQNLSASRPQDRQFILSSKKLLLSDSGFYLCAWSATGNTIYFGEGSWLTVV.

This clone was counted a few times. DNA of the CDR3: TGTGCCAGCAGCCCTGAGGACAGGATCTCCTATGGCTACACCTTC. Protein product: CASSPEDRISYGYTF. V is TRBV28 and J is TRBJ1-2; 7 nucleotides align to TRBD1. The CDR3 runs to 15 residues. CDR1 is MDHEN and CDR2 is SYDVKM in the germline V gene. V lost 6 bases to trimming and J lost 4 bases; unmatched junction nucleotides: 11.

This chain joins TRBV4-2 and TRBJ1-2, with D hard to call. The V end lost 1 base, the J end lost 0 bases, and 12 bases lay between the germline ends. Germline values: CDR1 LGHNA, CDR2 YNFKEQ. This CDR3 has 16 amino acids. The CDR3 region is CASSQVLAGSNYGYTF. The CDR3 DNA reads as TGTGCCAGCAGCCAAGTCCTGGCAGGATCTAACTATGGCTACACCTTC.

The CDR3 here is CASKQYNSPLHF. CDR3 bases: TGTGCCAGCAAGCAATATAATTCACCCCTCCACTTT. This sequence joins TRBV2 and TRBJ1-6; D unresolved. The germline gives CDR1 SNHLY, CDR2 FYNNEI. The CDR3 is 12 residues long. V was trimmed by 7 bases and J by 4 bases, leaving 5 bases between them.

The chain uses TRBV7-8 and TRBJ2-7; D might be TRBD1 (5 bases). The ends were cut back, 0 bases at V and 3 bases at J, with 18 bases in the middle. This CDR3 is built from 17 residues. The germline gives CDR1 SGHVS, CDR2 FQNEAQ. CDR3 bases: TGTGCCAGCAGCTTAGCGAAGCTCAGGGCCTGGGGCTACGAGCAGTACTTC. This gives the protein CASSLAKLRAWGYEQYF.

The J gene is TRBJ2-1, the V gene TRBV2, with 15 bases that match TRBD2. Germline values: CDR1 SNHLY, CDR2 FYNNEI. V shed 4 bases and J 8 bases; nucleotides not matched to a gene: 9. The CDR3 covers 17 residues. CDR3 DNA sequence: TGTGCCAGCAGTGGACTAGGGACTAGCGGGAGGTTCGATGAGCAGTTCTTC. It translates to CASSGLGTSGRFDEQFF. Complete variable domain (other parts from reference TRBV2 and TRBJ2-1): EPEVTQTPSHQVTQMGQEVILRCVPISNHLYFYWYRQILGQKVEFLVSFYNNEISEKSEIFDDQFSVERPDGSNFTLKIRSTKLEDSAMYFCASSGLGTSGRFDEQFFGPGTRLTVL.

The rearrangement joins TRBV14 to TRBJ2-7, with D uncertain. V lost 2 bases, J lost 3 bases, and 8 bases lay in between. Germline loops: CDR1 SGHDN, CDR2 FVKESK. The CDR3 is 13 residues long. The CDR3 spells CASSQSDRYEQYF. CDR3 sequence (DNA): TGTGCCAGCAGCCAATCTGATCGCTACGAGCAGTACTTC. The variable domain in full, completed from reference TRBV14 and TRBJ2-7, reads EAGVTQFPSHSVIEKGQTVTLRCDPISGHDNLYWYRRVMGKEIKFLLHFVKESKQDESGMPNNRFLAERTGGTYSTLKVQPAELEDSGVYFCASSQSDRYEQYFGPGTRLTVT.

This clone was seen a few times. The chain uses TRBV18 and TRBJ1-1, with D tentatively TRBD1 (5 bases). The CDR3 contains 16 residues. Germline CDR1 and CDR2: KGHSH and LQKENI. Trimming cost V 1 base and J 4 bases, with 16 bases left between them. The CDR3 loop reads CASSPRVGGIGTEAFF. The CDR3 DNA sequence: TGTGCCAGCTCACCACGGGTTGGGGGGATAGGCACTGAAGCTTTCTTT.

The chain carries TRBV5-4 and TRBJ1-4; 7 bases are shared with TRBD1. The CDR3 extends over 15 amino acids. J was trimmed by 5 bases and V by 4 bases; bases with no gene match: 8. Germline assignment: CDR1 SGHNT and CDR2 YYREEE (reference sequence). CDR3: CASSPRQGRNEKLFF. The DNA for the CDR3 is TGTGCCAGCAGCCCAAGACAGGGTCGAAATGAAAAACTGTTTTTT.

The chain employs TRBV6-1 and TRBJ2-7, with D uncertain. This CDR3 contains 11 residues. From germline, CDR1 is MNHNS and CDR2 SASEGT. Trimming removed 6 bases at V and 3 bases at J, with 6 bases between. The CDR3 loop is CASRLHYEQYF. For the CDR3, the DNA is TGTGCCAGCAGATTACACTACGAGCAGTACTTC.

In this sample, this clone turned up a few times. The chain combines TRBV18 with TRBJ1-3, with D tentatively TRBD1 (6 bases). The CDR3 spans 14 residues. CDR1 and CDR2 from the germline V gene are KGHSH and LQKENI. Trimming removed 1 base at V and 8 bases at J, with 12 bases between. The CDR3 is CASSPLQGHDTIYF. In DNA form, the CDR3 reads TGTGCCAGCTCACCACTCCAGGGGCACGACACCATATATTTT.

This clone was seen more than once but under ten times. This chain links TRBV5-1 with TRBJ1-5; the match to TRBD1 covers 7 bases. The CDR3 totals 13 residues. CDR1 and CDR2 from the germline V gene are SGHRS and YFSETQ. The V and J ends lost 4 bases and 6 bases, in that order; junction bases with no gene match: 4. The CDR3 is CASSPTGSQPQHF. As DNA, the CDR3 is TGCGCCAGCAGCCCGACAGGGTCTCAGCCCCAGCATTTT.

This clone was detected a few times. This chain uses TRBV19 with TRBJ2-7, with D uncertain. The germline gives CDR1 LNHDA, CDR2 SQIVND (reference sequence). V gave up 2 bases and J gave up 3 bases, with 17 bases separating them. There are 16 residues in the CDR3. The CDR3 bases are TGTGCCAGTAGTATATATAGGAACGCCGGCTTCTACGAGCAGTACTTC. This translates into CASSIYRNAGFYEQYF. Combining the CDR3 with reference TRBV19 and TRBJ2-7 gives the whole variable domain DGGITQSPKYLFRKEGQNVTLSCEQNLNHDAMYWYRQDPGQGLRLIYYSQIVNDFQKGDIAEGYSVSREKKESFPLTVTSAQKNPTAFYLCASSIYRNAGFYEQYFGPGTRLTVT.

The V and J genes are TRBV4-3 and TRBJ1-1; D unresolved. CDR3 length: 15 residues. The germline CDR1 and CDR2 sequences are LGHNA and YSLEER. Trimming stripped 3 bases from V and 0 bases from J, with 11 bases between. CDR3 DNA: TGCGCCAGCAGCCAGACCAGGATCATGAACACTGAAGCTTTCTTT. Translation gives CASSQTRIMNTEAFF.

J is TRBJ2-7 and V is TRBV11-2, with 7 bases matching TRBD1. Losses at the gene ends were 4 bases for V and 3 bases for J; bases not matched to a gene: 6. Germline lookup yields CDR1 SGHAT and CDR2 FQNNGV. CDR3 length: 14 residues. The CDR3 sequence: CASSWGTAVYEQYF. In DNA form, the CDR3 reads TGTGCCAGCAGCTGGGGGACAGCCGTCTACGAGCAGTACTTC. Together with reference TRBV11-2 and TRBJ2-7, the CDR3 gives the full variable domain: EAGVAQSPRYKIIEKRQSVAFWCNPISGHATLYWYQQILGQGPKLLIQFQNNGVVDDSQLPKDRFSAERLKGVDSTLKIQPAKLEDSAVYLCASSWGTAVYEQYFGPGTRLTVT.

V gene TRBV19 combines with J gene TRBJ2-6; no definite D call. V lost 3 bases, J lost 1 base, and 4 bases lay in between. This CDR3 is built from 14 residues. Germline CDR1 reads LNHDA; CDR2 reads SQIVND (reference sequence). The CDR3, as DNA: TGTGCCAGTAGTATTCAATCTGGGGCCAACGTCCTGACTTTC. This sequence encodes CASSIQSGANVLTF.

This rearrangement joins TRBV15 to TRBJ2-7; 7 nucleotides align to TRBD1. Trimming removed 3 bases from V and 1 base from J; junction bases left unmatched: 6. Germline-derived CDR1 and CDR2 are LNHNV and YYDKDF (reference sequence). The CDR3 contains 15 residues. This CDR3 reads CATSREDRTSYEQYF. The CDR3 DNA is TGTGCCACCAGCAGGGAGGACAGGACGTCCTACGAGCAGTACTTC.